This T cell receptor (beta chain) was recorded in a study of early T cells in non-severe SARS-CoV-2 infection. Overall study: Sequencing input comprised bulk RNA from unsorted whole blood; chain pairing was not available.

CDR1 is MNHEY, CDR2 SMNVEV, per germline (reference sequence). The CDR3 runs to 13 residues. V was cut by 3 bases and J by 6 bases, with 11 bases left in between. Study-wide results and limits: Private and CD4 specificities were missed by VDJdb matching, which favored anti-spike CD8 responses.

This clonotype was recorded many times. The antigen is unknown. The library protocol tagged individual cDNA molecules with unique molecular identifiers. Via MiXCR, TCRdb re-called the 5' RACE reads, giving one row per CDR3 protein. The sample carries about 58,000 distinct CDR3 sequences, 6.5% to 8.5% recorded once. The chain carries TRBV27 and TRBJ1-2, with D possibly being TRBD1 (5 bases). The source is an adult who was a healthcare worker with PCR-confirmed SARS-CoV-2 infection or an uninfected control (not recorded which). Sequencing was done on a sample of whole blood. This CDR3 is CASSLAGMDGYTF. DNA of the CDR3: TGTGCCAGCAGTTTGGCAGGGATGGATGGCTACACCTTC.